The clone carrying this T cell receptor (beta chain) was detected ten times or more. Its antigen is unknown. 5'RACE template switching produced TCR cDNA carrying a universal primer site and UMIs. TCRdb re-derived calls from the 5' RACE reads in MiXCR, one entry per CDR3 protein. The data hold 200,000 to 250,000 distinct CDR3 sequences, with less than 8.5% observed a single time. The length of the CDR3 is 12 residues. V was pared by 1 base and J by 12 bases, with 10 bases between. Germline V gene sequence: CDR1 MNHEY, CDR2 SVGEGT. These data belong to a study of T cells after yellow fever vaccination. Study-level points and caveats: On re-exposure, the response was weaker but peaked faster, at day 5 versus 15.

The origin of this receptor is a young man who received the YFV17D yellow fever vaccine. Sequenced here: CD4+ T cells sorted from PBMCs, sampled 15 days after the yellow fever booster vaccination. The chain recombines TRBV6-2 or TRBV6-3 with TRBJ1-5, with D unresolved. The CDR3 sequence is CASSYWQERQHF. In nucleotides, the CDR3 is TGTGCCAGCAGTTACTGGCAGGAGCGCCAGCATTTT.